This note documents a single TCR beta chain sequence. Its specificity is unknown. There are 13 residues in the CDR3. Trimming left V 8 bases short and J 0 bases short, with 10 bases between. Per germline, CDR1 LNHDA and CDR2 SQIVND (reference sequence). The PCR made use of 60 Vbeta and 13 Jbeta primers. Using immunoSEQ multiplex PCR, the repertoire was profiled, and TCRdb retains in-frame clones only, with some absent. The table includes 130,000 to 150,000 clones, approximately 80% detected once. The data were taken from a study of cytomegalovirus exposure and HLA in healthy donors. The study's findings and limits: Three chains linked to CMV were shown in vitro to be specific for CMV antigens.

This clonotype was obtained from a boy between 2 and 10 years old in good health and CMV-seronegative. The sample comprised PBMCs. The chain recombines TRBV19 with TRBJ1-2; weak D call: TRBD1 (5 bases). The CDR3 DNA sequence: TGTGCCAGTGAGAAGACAGCTAACTATGGCTACACCTTC. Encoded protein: CASEKTANYGYTF.